The 16 T cell receptor beta chains presented below share a single source sample, sequenced in a study of T cells in localized non-small cell lung cancer. TCRdb's table, derived via immunoSEQ multiplex PCR, lists solely in-frame clones and lacks some. The data hold about 40,000 clones, with roughly 86% observed a single time. The sample consisted of peripheral blood, taken before any cancer treatment. These TCRs come from a man between 18 and 49 years old with stage I lung adenocarcinoma.

The CDR3 is CASSPAGSNQPQHF. CDR3 DNA: TGTGCCAGCTCACCGGCAGGGAGCAATCAGCCCCAGCATTTT. This chain connects TRBV18 to TRBJ1-5, with D possibly matching TRBD1 (5 bases). The CDR3 spans 14 residues. V lost 3 bases and J 1 base, leaving 7 bases between the germline ends. Germline V gene data show CDR1 as KGHSH and CDR2 as LQKENI.

The gene calls are TRBV7-2 and TRBJ1-6; possible D gene TRBD1, 5 bases. The CDR3 extends over 15 amino acids. In germline, CDR1 is SGHTA, CDR2 FQGNSA. V gave up 0 bases and J gave up 3 bases, with 6 bases separating them. CDR3 residues: CASSLAGVYNSPLHF. The CDR3 bases are TGTGCCAGCAGCTTAGCGGGGGTCTATAATTCACCCCTCCACTTT.

The chain carries TRBV28 and TRBJ1-1; 7 bases are shared with TRBD1. From germline, CDR1 is MDHEN and CDR2 SYDVKM. The CDR3 totals 14 residues. V lost 3 bases, J lost 4 bases, and 5 bases stayed unmatched. The CDR3 protein is CASSLSHRGTEAFF. The DNA of the CDR3 is TGTGCCAGCAGTTTGTCCCACAGGGGCACTGAAGCTTTCTTT. The entire variable domain, with the rest obtained from reference TRBV28 and TRBJ1-1, is as follows: DVKVTQSSRYLVKRTGEKVFLECVQDMDHENMFWYRQDPGLGLRLIYFSYDVKMKEKGDIPEGYSVSREKKERFSLILESASTNQTSMYLCASSLSHRGTEAFFGQGTRLTVV.

The chain recombines TRBV28 with TRBJ1-1, with D unclear. CDR3 length equals 14 residues. Trimming left V 5 bases short and J 1 base short, with 11 bases between. The germline V gene has CDR1 MDHEN and CDR2 SYDVKM. CDR3 DNA: TGTGCCAGCAGTCGCCCGGCCAGGAACACTGAAGCTTTCTTT. Its protein is CASSRPARNTEAFF.

This chain uses TRBV5-6 with TRBJ2-1, with TRBD2 identical over 7 bases. Germline CDR1 reads SGHDT; CDR2 reads YYEEEE. The length of the CDR3 is 15 residues. The ends lost 2 bases at V and 8 bases at J; junction bases unmatched: 10. This CDR3 is CASSLGQGLFHEQFF. The CDR3 DNA follows: TGTGCCAGCAGCTTAGGGCAGGGACTATTTCATGAGCAGTTCTTC.

The gene calls are TRBV11-1 and TRBJ1-1; D gene uncertain. Trimming took off 5 bases at V and 3 bases at J, with 16 bases between the two ends. This CDR3 comprises 15 residues. Germline CDR1 and CDR2: SGHAT and FQDESV (reference sequence). The CDR3, as DNA: TGTGCCAGCAGCCCTACTAATGGAATAGACACTGAAGCTTTCTTT. It specifies CASSPTNGIDTEAFF.

The genes are TRBV7-2 and TRBJ2-1; D not resolved. Trimming removed 4 bases from V and 7 bases from J, with 11 bases in between. Per germline, CDR1 SGHTA and CDR2 FQGNSA. This CDR3 is built from 13 residues. The chain's CDR3 is CASSSSDWNEQFF. The CDR3, as DNA: TGTGCCAGCAGCTCTTCCGACTGGAATGAGCAGTTCTTC.

V gene TRBV7-2 combines with J gene TRBJ1-3; TRBD1 aligns across 7 bases. The CDR3 length is 15 residues. Per germline, CDR1 SGHTA and CDR2 FQGNSA. The V segment lost 6 bases and the J segment 0 bases; nucleotides outside the gene matches: 5. The chain's CDR3 is CASRQTGSSGNTIYF. The DNA of the CDR3 is TGTGCCAGCAGACAGACAGGGAGCTCTGGAAACACCATATATTTT.

This clone was found a few times. The chain employs TRBV7-2 and TRBJ1-2; TRBD1 might be the D (5 bases). This CDR3 comprises 13 residues. Germline V lookup: CDR1 SGHTA, CDR2 FQGNSA. V lost 2 bases to trimming and J lost 6 bases, with 10 bases between them. The CDR3 sequence: CASSLPAGNGYTF. Here the CDR3 DNA reads TGTGCCAGCAGCTTACCTGCAGGGAATGGCTACACCTTC.

This clone was recorded a few times. This chain joins TRBV5-5 and TRBJ1-2, with TRBD1 identical over 9 bases. There are 15 residues in the CDR3. CDR1 is SGHKS, CDR2 YYEKEE, per germline (reference sequence). J lost 6 bases, V lost 1 base, and 7 bases had no gene match. CDR3 sequence: CASSLTGTGIDGYTF. The DNA of the CDR3 is TGTGCCAGCAGCTTGACCGGGACAGGGATCGATGGCTACACCTTC.

The chain is built from TRBV14 and TRBJ1-1; D is undetermined. Trimming stripped 4 bases from V and 0 bases from J, with 12 bases between. Looked up from germline, CDR1 is SGHDN and CDR2 is FVKESK. The CDR3 loop spans 15 amino acids. The CDR3 region has the DNA TGTGCCAGCAGCCTCCCCGGATGGATGAACACTGAAGCTTTCTTT. Amino acid sequence: CASSLPGWMNTEAFF. The full variable domain, its missing parts supplied by reference TRBV14 and TRBJ1-1, is EAGVTQFPSHSVIEKGQTVTLRCDPISGHDNLYWYRRVMGKEIKFLLHFVKESKQDESGMPNNRFLAERTGGTYSTLKVQPAELEDSGVYFCASSLPGWMNTEAFFGQGTRLTVV.

This clone occurred once. The chain has TRBV7-8 and TRBJ1-1, with D perhaps matching TRBD1 (6 bases). The CDR3 has 14 residues. Looked up from germline, CDR1 is SGHVS and CDR2 is FQNEAQ. Trimming cost V 5 bases and J 4 bases, with 14 bases left between them. This CDR3 reads CASSTGQPFTEAFF. The CDR3 DNA is TGTGCCAGCAGCACCGGACAGCCATTCACTGAAGCTTTCTTT.

The gene calls are TRBV9 and TRBJ2-1; D is unresolved. The CDR3 is 14 residues long. From germline, CDR1 is SGDLS and CDR2 YYNGEE. With 4 bases removed from V and 6 bases from J, the gap between germline ends came to 14 bases. CDR3 sequence: CASSIGPRTNEQFF. CDR3 in DNA: TGTGCCAGCAGCATTGGACCTAGGACCAATGAGCAGTTCTTC.

About this clone itself: This sample includes further DNA sequences coding for the same CDR3. V is TRBV2 and J is TRBJ1-1, with 10 nucleotides matching TRBD1. V lost 7 bases and J lost 5; bases outside the gene matches: 4. Germline assignment: CDR1 SNHLY and CDR2 FYNNEI. The CDR3 covers 13 residues. This CDR3 reads CASIWTGGTEAFF. For the CDR3, the DNA is TGTGCCAGCATTTGGACAGGGGGTACTGAAGCTTTCTTT.

The rearrangement joins TRBV9 to TRBJ2-3, with 11 nucleotides matching TRBD1. The CDR3 has 16 residues. Germline CDR1 and CDR2: SGDLS and YYNGEE. The V and J ends lost 0 bases and 2 bases, in that order; junction bases with no gene match: 2. The DNA for the CDR3 is TGTGCCAGCAGCGTAGTGGGACAGGGGGTCACAGATACGCAGTATTTT. Its protein product is CASSVVGQGVTDTQYF.

The DNA for the CDR3 is TGCACCAGCAGCCAATCAGGGACGCTTAGCTCCTATAATTCACCCCTCCACTTT. This sequence encodes CTSSQSGTLSSYNSPLHF. The rearrangement uses TRBV1 and TRBJ1-6. TRBV1 is a recognized pseudogene. CDR3 length equals 18 residues.